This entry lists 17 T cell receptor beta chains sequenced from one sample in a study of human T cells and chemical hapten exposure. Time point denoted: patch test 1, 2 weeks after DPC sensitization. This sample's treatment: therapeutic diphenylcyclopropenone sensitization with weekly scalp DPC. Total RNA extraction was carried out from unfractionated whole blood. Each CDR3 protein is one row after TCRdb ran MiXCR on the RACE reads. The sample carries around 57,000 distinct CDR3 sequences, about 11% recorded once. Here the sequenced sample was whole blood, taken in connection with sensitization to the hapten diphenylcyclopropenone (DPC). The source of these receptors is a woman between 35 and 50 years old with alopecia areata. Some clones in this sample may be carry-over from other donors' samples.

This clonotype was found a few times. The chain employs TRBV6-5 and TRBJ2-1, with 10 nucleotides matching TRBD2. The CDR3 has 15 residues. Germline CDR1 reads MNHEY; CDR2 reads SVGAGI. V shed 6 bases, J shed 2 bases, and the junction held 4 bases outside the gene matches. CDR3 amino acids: CASRQAGGPYNEQFF. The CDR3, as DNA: TGTGCCAGCAGGCAAGCGGGAGGGCCCTACAATGAGCAGTTCTTC.

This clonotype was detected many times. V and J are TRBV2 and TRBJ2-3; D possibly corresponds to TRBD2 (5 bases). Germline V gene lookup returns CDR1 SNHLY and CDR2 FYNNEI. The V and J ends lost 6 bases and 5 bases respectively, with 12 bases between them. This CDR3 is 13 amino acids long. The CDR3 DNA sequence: TGTGCCAGCAGGGGCTTGGCGGGAGATACGCAGTATTTT. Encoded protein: CASRGLAGDTQYF.

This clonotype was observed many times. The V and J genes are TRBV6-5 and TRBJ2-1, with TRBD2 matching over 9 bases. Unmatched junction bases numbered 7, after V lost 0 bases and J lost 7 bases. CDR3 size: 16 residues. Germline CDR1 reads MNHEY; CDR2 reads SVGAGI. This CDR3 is CASSYSGLAGQNEQFF. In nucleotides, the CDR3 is TGTGCCAGCAGTTACTCGGGTCTAGCGGGGCAAAATGAGCAGTTCTTC.

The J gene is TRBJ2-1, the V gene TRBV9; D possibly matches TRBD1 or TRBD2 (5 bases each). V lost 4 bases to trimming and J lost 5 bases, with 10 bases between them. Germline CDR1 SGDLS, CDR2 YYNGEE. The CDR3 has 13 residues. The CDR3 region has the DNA TGTGCCAGCAGCTTTGGGGGACACAATGAGCAGTTCTTC. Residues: CASSFGGHNEQFF.

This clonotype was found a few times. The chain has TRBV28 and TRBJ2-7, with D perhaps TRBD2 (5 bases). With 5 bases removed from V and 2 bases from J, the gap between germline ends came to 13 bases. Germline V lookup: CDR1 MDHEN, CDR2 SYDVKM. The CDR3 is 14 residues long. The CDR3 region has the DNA TGTGCCAGCAGTGTTGCGCGGGTTCCCTACGAGCAGTACTTC. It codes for CASSVARVPYEQYF.

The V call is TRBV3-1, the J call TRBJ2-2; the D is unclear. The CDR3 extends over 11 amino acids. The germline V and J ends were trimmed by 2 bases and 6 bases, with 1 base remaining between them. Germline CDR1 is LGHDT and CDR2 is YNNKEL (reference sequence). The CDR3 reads CASSQPGELFF. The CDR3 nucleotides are TGTGCCAGCAGCCAACCCGGGGAGCTGTTTTTT.

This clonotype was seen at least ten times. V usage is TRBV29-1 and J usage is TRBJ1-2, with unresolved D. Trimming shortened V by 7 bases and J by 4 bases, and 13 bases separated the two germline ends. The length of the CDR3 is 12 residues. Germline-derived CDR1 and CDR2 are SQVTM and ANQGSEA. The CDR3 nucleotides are TGCAGCGGTGCCGGGTCCACCTATGGCTACACCTTC. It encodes CSGAGSTYGYTF.

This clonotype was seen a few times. This CDR3 reads CASTQGASNGQPQHF. The DNA for the CDR3 is TGTGCCAGCACCCAAGGGGCCTCGAACGGTCAGCCCCAGCATTTT. The chain employs TRBV2 and TRBJ1-5, with D tentatively TRBD1 (5 bases). Trimming left V 7 bases short and J 6 bases short, with 19 bases between. The CDR3 runs to 15 residues. In germline, CDR1 is SNHLY, CDR2 FYNNEI.

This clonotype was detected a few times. CDR3 region: CASSTVVGGGYNEQFF. Written as DNA, the CDR3 is TGCGCCAGCAGTACTGTTGTGGGAGGGGGGTACAATGAGCAGTTCTTC. The genes are TRBV10-2 and TRBJ2-1, with D perhaps TRBD2 (7 bases). The ends were cut back, 5 bases at V and 4 bases at J, with 18 bases in the middle. Germline V gives CDR1 WSHSY, CDR2 SAAADI. This CDR3 is built from 16 residues.

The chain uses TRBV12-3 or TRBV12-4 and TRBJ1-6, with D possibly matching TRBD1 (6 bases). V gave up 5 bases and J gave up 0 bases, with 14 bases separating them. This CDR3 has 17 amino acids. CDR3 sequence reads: CASSLAGTSSYNSPLHF. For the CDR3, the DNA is TGTGCCAGCAGTCTCGCCGGGACAAGCTCCTATAATTCACCCCTCCACTTT.

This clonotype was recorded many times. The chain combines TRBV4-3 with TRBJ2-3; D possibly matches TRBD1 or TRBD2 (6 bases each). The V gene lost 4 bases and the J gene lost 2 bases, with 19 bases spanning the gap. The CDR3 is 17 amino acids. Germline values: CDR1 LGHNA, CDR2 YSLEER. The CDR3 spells CASSREGYGGSTDTQYF. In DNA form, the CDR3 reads TGCGCCAGCAGCCGAGAGGGTTACGGGGGCTCCACAGATACGCAGTATTTT.

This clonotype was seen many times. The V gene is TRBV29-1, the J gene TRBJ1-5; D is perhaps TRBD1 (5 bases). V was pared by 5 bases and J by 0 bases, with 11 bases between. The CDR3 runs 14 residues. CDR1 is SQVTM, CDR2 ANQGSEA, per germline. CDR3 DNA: TGCAGCGTTACCACAGGAAATAGCAATCAGCCCCAGCATTTT. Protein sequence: CSVTTGNSNQPQHF.

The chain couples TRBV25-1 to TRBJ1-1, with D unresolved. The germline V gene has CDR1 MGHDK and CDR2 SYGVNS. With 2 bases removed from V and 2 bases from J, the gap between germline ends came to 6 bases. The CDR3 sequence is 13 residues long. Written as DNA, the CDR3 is TGTGCCAGCAGTGAACAGGAAAACACTGAAGCTTTCTTT. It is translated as CASSEQENTEAFF.

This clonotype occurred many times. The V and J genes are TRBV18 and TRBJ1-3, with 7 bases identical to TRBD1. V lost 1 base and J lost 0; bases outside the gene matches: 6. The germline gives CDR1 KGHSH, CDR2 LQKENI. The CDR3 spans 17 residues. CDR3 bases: TGTGCCAGCTCACCACTCCCCGGGACAGCCTCTGGAAACACCATATATTTT. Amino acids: CASSPLPGTASGNTIYF.

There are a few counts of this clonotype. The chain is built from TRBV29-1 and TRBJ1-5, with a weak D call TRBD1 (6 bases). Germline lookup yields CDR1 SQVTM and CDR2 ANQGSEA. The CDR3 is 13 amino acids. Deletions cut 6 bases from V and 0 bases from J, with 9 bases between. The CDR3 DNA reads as TGCAGCGTCCAACAGGGTAGCAATCAGCCCCAGCATTTT. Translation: CSVQQGSNQPQHF.

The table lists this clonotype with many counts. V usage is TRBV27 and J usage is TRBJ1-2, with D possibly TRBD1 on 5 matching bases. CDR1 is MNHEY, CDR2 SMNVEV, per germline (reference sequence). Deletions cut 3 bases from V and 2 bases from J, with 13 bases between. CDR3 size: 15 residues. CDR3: CASSFGGNRNYGYTF. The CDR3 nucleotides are TGTGCCAGCAGTTTCGGGGGTAATAGAAACTATGGCTACACCTTC.

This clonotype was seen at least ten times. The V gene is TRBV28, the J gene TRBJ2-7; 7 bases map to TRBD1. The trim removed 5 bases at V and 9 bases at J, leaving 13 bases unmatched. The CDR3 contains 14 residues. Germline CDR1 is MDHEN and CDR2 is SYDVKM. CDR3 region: CASSPGQLSTGQYF. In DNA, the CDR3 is TGTGCCAGCAGTCCGGGACAGCTATCTACGGGGCAGTACTTC.